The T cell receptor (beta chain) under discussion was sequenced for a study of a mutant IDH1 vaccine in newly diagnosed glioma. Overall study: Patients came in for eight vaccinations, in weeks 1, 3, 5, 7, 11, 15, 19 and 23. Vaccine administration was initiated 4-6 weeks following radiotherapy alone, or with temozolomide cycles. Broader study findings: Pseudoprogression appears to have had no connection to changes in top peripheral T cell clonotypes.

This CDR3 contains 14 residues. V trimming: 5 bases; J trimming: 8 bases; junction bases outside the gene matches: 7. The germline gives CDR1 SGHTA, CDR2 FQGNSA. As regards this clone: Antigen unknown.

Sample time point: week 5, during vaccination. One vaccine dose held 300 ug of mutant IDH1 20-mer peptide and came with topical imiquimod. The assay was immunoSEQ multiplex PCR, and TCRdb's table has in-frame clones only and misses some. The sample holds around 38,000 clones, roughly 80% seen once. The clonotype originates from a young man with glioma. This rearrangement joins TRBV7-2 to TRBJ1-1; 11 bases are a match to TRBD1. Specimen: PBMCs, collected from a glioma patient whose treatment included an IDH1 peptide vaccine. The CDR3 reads CASSPEGQGGEAFF. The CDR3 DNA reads TGTGCCAGCAGCCCCGAGGGACAGGGGGGCGAAGCTTTCTTT. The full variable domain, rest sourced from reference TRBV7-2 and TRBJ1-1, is GAGVSQSPSNKVTEKGKDVELRCDPISGHTALYWYRQSLGQGLEFLIYFQGNSAPDKSGLPSDRFSAERTGGSVSTLTIQRTQQEDSAVYLCASSPEGQGGEAFFGQGTRLTVV.